This TCR beta chain appears in the sequencing data of a study of blood T cell repertoires in COVID-19. Study summary: The study drew acute and convalescent COVID-19 samples from the United States, Italy and Spain. The analysed material was cDNA or gDNA that came from T cells, B-cell-depleted T cells, or PBMCs.

V lost 6 bases to trimming and J lost 4 bases, with 13 bases between them. Germline CDR1 is KGHSH and CDR2 is LQKENI. The CDR3 has 14 amino acids. In the study's own analysis: It was from reference gene primer amplification that nucleated cell counts were estimated. Profiled with immunoSEQ multiplex PCR; TCRdb holds only in-frame clones, not every one. V, J and clone size derive from that table, while D and trimming were established from the DNA sequence. The repertoire holds 150,000 or so clones, about 90% seen once, with about 6% in the top ten. This TCR derives from a man older than 75 with acute or convalescent COVID-19. The rearrangement links TRBV18 to TRBJ1-5, with TRBD1 as a possible D gene (5 bases). The specimen was peripheral blood. The CDR3, as DNA: TGTGCCAGCTCCCTTGGCAGGGTTAATCAGCCCCAGCATTTT. It translates to CASSLGRVNQPQHF.